These 30 T cell receptor beta chains originate from one sample sequenced in a study of OX40 agonist ivuxolimab in advanced cancers. TCRdb's table, derived via immunoSEQ multiplex PCR, lists solely in-frame clones and lacks some. Of fewer than 35,000 clones listed, about 73% are singletons. The material sequenced was CD4+ or CD8+ T cells sorted from blood, taken in a trial of the OX40 agonist ivuxolimab. Every receptor here comes from an adult with an advanced solid tumor such as melanoma, head and neck, liver or kidney cancer.

The rearrangement links TRBV29-1 to TRBJ1-1; D remains ambiguous. The CDR3 spans 11 residues. The V end lost 5 bases, the J end lost 1 base, and 5 bases lay between the germline ends. CDR1 and CDR2 from the germline V gene are SQVTM and ANQGSEA. The CDR3 DNA follows: TGCAGCGTTCAGCAGAACACTGAAGCTTTCTTT. Translated: CSVQQNTEAFF.

By share of the sample, this clone is large. Written as DNA, the CDR3 is TGTGCCAGCAGCCAAGATCCCGGCAGGGTGACCTATGGCTACACCTTC. Translation gives CASSQDPGRVTYGYTF. The rearrangement joins TRBV4-2 to TRBJ1-2; a possible D gene is TRBD1 (5 bases). CDR1 and CDR2 (germline): LGHNA, YNFKEQ. This CDR3 has 16 amino acids. V shed 0 bases and J shed 4 bases, with 15 bases lying between them.

CDR3 DNA sequence: TGCGCCAGCAGCTCGAGGACAGGGGAAGGGTCGAACACCGGGGAGCTGTTTTTT. Translation: CASSSRTGEGSNTGELFF. V and J are TRBV4-1 and TRBJ2-2, with 9 bases lining up with TRBD1. The CDR3 sequence is 18 residues long. V lost 5 bases and J lost 0; bases outside the gene matches: 10. The germline V gene encodes CDR1 MGHRA and CDR2 YSYEKL.

This clone was found a few times. V is TRBV14 and J is TRBJ1-2, with 7 bases fitting TRBD1. CDR1 SGHDN and CDR2 FVKESK come from the germline V gene. The length of the CDR3 is 13 residues. Germline trimming cut 6 bases from V and 8 bases from J; bases unmatched to any gene: 9. CDR3 coding DNA: TGTGCCAGCAGTCAGACAGGGCCCTTGGGCTACACCTTC. Protein sequence: CASSQTGPLGYTF.

This chain joins TRBV20-1 and TRBJ2-1; possible D gene TRBD2, 5 bases. Trimming took off 3 bases at V and 7 bases at J, with 7 bases between the two ends. Germline V CDR1 and CDR2: DFQATT, SNEGSKA (reference sequence). CDR3 length: 11 residues. In DNA, the CDR3 is TGCAGTGCTAGGAGCGGAAATGAGCAGTTCTTC. This encodes CSARSGNEQFF.

The rearrangement joins TRBV19 to TRBJ1-4; D may be TRBD1 (6 bases). Germline lookup yields CDR1 LNHDA and CDR2 SQIVND (reference sequence). Trimming removed 4 bases at V and 0 bases at J, with 15 bases between. CDR3 length: 17 amino acids. The CDR3 sequence: CASSTPPGQATNEKLFF. The CDR3 DNA is TGTGCCAGTAGTACACCCCCGGGACAAGCAACTAATGAAAAACTGTTTTTT.

This chain links TRBV5-1 with TRBJ2-3; the D is unclear. The germline V and J ends were trimmed by 0 bases and 2 bases, with 7 bases remaining between them. The V gene's germline CDR1 is SGHRS and CDR2 YFSETQ. The CDR3 sequence is 14 residues long. The CDR3 DNA reads TGCGCCAGCAGCTTGGTGGATTCCACAGATACGCAGTATTTT. Its translation: CASSLVDSTDTQYF.

This chain uses TRBV7-9 with TRBJ1-2; D remains ambiguous. The CDR3 is made up of 12 amino acids. The V and J ends lost 9 bases and 5 bases respectively, with 13 bases between them. The germline V gene encodes CDR1 SEHNR and CDR2 FQNEAQ (reference sequence). In DNA form, the CDR3 reads TGTGCCAGTACCGACGATTCTTATGGCTACACCTTC. Amino acid sequence: CASTDDSYGYTF.

The CDR3 DNA is TGTGCCAGCAGTGGCTACACGGGGTTGTATTTT. This sequence encodes CASSGYTGLYF. The V call is TRBV2, the J call TRBJ2-3; D is perhaps TRBD2 (5 bases). The germline V gene has CDR1 SNHLY and CDR2 FYNNEI. The V end was cut by 4 bases, the J end by 14 bases, with 13 bases between. The CDR3 has 11 residues.

The chain links TRBV7-2 to TRBJ1-2; D call uncertain. CDR1 is SGHTA and CDR2 is FQGNSA in the germline V gene. This CDR3 is 14 amino acids long. The V end lost 2 bases, the J end lost 4 bases, and 11 bases lay between the germline ends. In nucleotides, the CDR3 is TGTGCCAGCAGCTTACTACAGATTTCCTATGGCTACACCTTC. Its translation: CASSLLQISYGYTF.

V is TRBV5-6 and J is TRBJ1-6; 9 nucleotides match TRBD1. The germline V gene encodes CDR1 SGHDT and CDR2 YYEEEE. This CDR3 is built from 11 residues. Trimming removed 5 bases from V and 14 bases from J; junction bases left unmatched: 2. The CDR3 reads CASSTGGTLHF. CDR3 DNA: TGTGCCAGCAGTACAGGGGGCACCCTCCACTTT.

This sequence joins TRBV5-1 and TRBJ2-5; D gene unclear. This CDR3 contains 13 residues. The V end was cut by 5 bases, the J end by 0 bases, with 8 bases between. Germline loops: CDR1 SGHRS, CDR2 YFSETQ. The CDR3 is CASRYRDQETQYF. As DNA, the CDR3 is TGCGCCAGCAGGTATAGGGACCAAGAGACCCAGTACTTC.

The V gene is TRBV5-1, the J gene TRBJ1-1; 10 nucleotides agree with TRBD1. The germline V gene encodes CDR1 SGHRS and CDR2 YFSETQ. The CDR3 sequence is 14 residues long. V lost 4 bases to trimming and J lost 6 bases; unmatched junction nucleotides: 6. The CDR3 DNA sequence: TGCGCCAGCAGCCTCCGGGACAGGGGATCTGAAGCTTTCTTT. Its protein product is CASSLRDRGSEAFF.

The V gene is TRBV6-5, the J gene TRBJ1-4; D remains unclear. From germline, CDR1 is MNHEY and CDR2 SVGAGI. The CDR3 spans 15 residues. The V end lost 6 bases, the J end lost 2 bases, and 13 bases lay between the germline ends. The CDR3, as DNA: TGTGCCAGCAGATTGTCCGGGGTGACTAATGAAAAACTGTTTTTT. Protein: CASRLSGVTNEKLFF.

The rearrangement uses TRBV2 and TRBJ2-5, with 14 positions matching TRBD2. The germline V gene encodes CDR1 SNHLY and CDR2 FYNNEI. V was pared by 3 bases and J by 5 bases, with 14 bases of the junction left unmatched. The CDR3 loop spans 19 amino acids. Here the CDR3 DNA reads TGTGCCAGCAGTGAGCGGGGGACTAGCGGGGGTCGAAGGAGGGAGACCCAGTACTTC. It specifies CASSERGTSGGRRRETQYF.

The chain combines TRBV19 with TRBJ2-1; tentatively, D is TRBD2 (6 bases). The CDR3 consists of 15 residues. Trimming left V 1 base short and J 4 bases short, with 11 bases between. Germline V gene lookup returns CDR1 LNHDA and CDR2 SQIVND (reference sequence). CDR3 bases: TGTGCCAGTAGTATAGTTGAGGGGAGGTACAATGAGCAGTTCTTC. It is translated as CASSIVEGRYNEQFF.

J is TRBJ2-3 and V is TRBV7-2, with 11 bases identical to TRBD2. The germline gives CDR1 SGHTA, CDR2 FQGNSA. This CDR3 has 18 amino acids. V lost 1 base to trimming and J lost 0 bases; unmatched junction nucleotides: 6. The CDR3 here is CASSLVLAGDPSTDTQYF. The CDR3 region has the DNA TGTGCCAGCAGCTTAGTACTAGCGGGGGACCCTAGCACAGATACGCAGTATTTT.

The chain has TRBV11-3 and TRBJ2-5; either TRBD1 or TRBD2 may supply D (5 bases each). The V end was cut by 1 base, the J end by 2 bases, with 17 bases between. The germline CDR1 and CDR2 sequences are SGHNT and YENEEA. CDR3 size: 17 residues. CDR3 nucleotides: TGTGCCAGCAGCTTAGGCCCCCCAGGGACGGGGCAAGAGACCCAGTACTTC. Its protein product is CASSLGPPGTGQETQYF.

This chain uses TRBV9 with TRBJ1-4; D gene ambiguous. The CDR3 length is 14 residues. Between the trimmed V and J ends, which lost 0 bases and 5 bases, there was a span of 8 bases. In germline, CDR1 is SGDLS, CDR2 YYNGEE. CDR3 loop: CASSVAPINEKLFF. DNA for the CDR3: TGTGCCAGCAGCGTAGCGCCGATAAATGAAAAACTGTTTTTT.

This clone ranks as medium-sized (0.01 to 0.1%). This CDR3 reads CASSLVAPSNQPQHF. As DNA, the CDR3 is TGTGCCAGCAGCTTAGTCGCACCTAGCAATCAGCCCCAGCATTTT. The genes are TRBV7-2 and TRBJ1-5; D unresolved. V gave up 1 base and J gave up 0 bases, with 7 bases separating them. This CDR3 spans 15 amino acids. Per the germline V gene, CDR1 is SGHTA and CDR2 is FQGNSA. Together with reference TRBV7-2 and TRBJ1-5, the CDR3 gives the full variable domain: GAGVSQSPSNKVTEKGKDVELRCDPISGHTALYWYRQSLGQGLEFLIYFQGNSAPDKSGLPSDRFSAERTGGSVSTLTIQRTQQEDSAVYLCASSLVAPSNQPQHFGDGTRLSIL.

This clone is classed as large. V gene TRBV30 combines with J gene TRBJ1-1, with D possibly matching TRBD1 (6 bases). Germline V gene sequence: CDR1 GTSNPN, CDR2 SVGIG (reference sequence). Trimming stripped 0 bases from V and 3 bases from J, with 11 bases between. The CDR3 loop spans 14 amino acids. The CDR3 sequence is CAWSVPGVHTEAFF. The CDR3 DNA sequence: TGTGCCTGGAGTGTTCCAGGGGTCCACACTGAAGCTTTCTTT. The variable domain in full, with the rest retrieved from reference TRBV30 and TRBJ1-1, is SQTIHQWPATLVQPVGSPLSLECTVEGTSNPNLYWYRQAAGRGLQLLFYSVGIGQISSEVPQNLSASRPQDRQFILSSKKLLLSDSGFYLCAWSVPGVHTEAFFGQGTRLTVV.

This chain uses TRBV10-3 with TRBJ1-2, with 9 bases aligning to TRBD1. Germline V gene sequence: CDR1 ENHRY, CDR2 SYGVKD. The CDR3 consists of 14 residues. V was clipped by 6 bases and J by 2 bases; unmatched bases: 4. For the CDR3, the DNA is TGTGCCATCAGGCCGGGACAGGGAAACTATGGCTACACCTTC. Translation: CAIRPGQGNYGYTF.

V is TRBV7-3 and J is TRBJ1-5, with unresolved D. The CDR3 has 13 residues. Germline-derived CDR1 and CDR2 are SGHTA and FQGTGA. V lost 5 bases, J lost 6 bases, and 11 bases lay in between. The chain's CDR3 is CASSLSPGQPQHF. DNA for the CDR3: TGTGCCAGCAGCCTCTCCCCGGGTCAGCCCCAGCATTTT.

Comments on this clone: This CDR3 is also generated by other DNA sequences in the sample. The chain couples TRBV2 to TRBJ1-2; 10 bases are a match to TRBD1. With 4 bases clipped from V and 3 bases from J, the junction kept 2 bases outside the gene matches. The CDR3 spans 14 residues. The V gene's germline CDR1 is SNHLY and CDR2 FYNNEI. The CDR3 reads CASSGQGAHYGYTF. In nucleotides, the CDR3 is TGTGCCAGCAGTGGACAGGGGGCCCACTATGGCTACACCTTC.

V is TRBV29-1 and J is TRBJ1-4, with TRBD1 as a possible D gene (5 bases). V lost 4 bases, J lost 4 bases, and 16 bases lay in between. The CDR3 contains 15 residues. CDR1 is SQVTM and CDR2 is ANQGSEA in the germline V gene. The CDR3 bases are TGCAGCGTTGGGGTGGGTCAGGGCGGTAATGAAAAACTGTTTTTT. The encoded protein is CSVGVGQGGNEKLFF. The variable domain in full, completed from reference TRBV29-1 and TRBJ1-4, reads SAVISQKPSRDICQRGTSLTIQCQVDSQVTMMFWYRQQPGQSLTLIATANQGSEATYESGFVIDKFPISRPNLTFSTLTVSNMSPEDSSIYLCSVGVGQGGNEKLFFGSGTQLSVL.

The CDR3 nucleotides read TGTGCCAGCAGGAGGGGTTATAGCAATCAGCCCCAGCATTTT. This sequence encodes CASRRGYSNQPQHF. The chain combines TRBV2 with TRBJ1-5, with a tentative D call TRBD1 (5 bases). The germline V gene encodes CDR1 SNHLY and CDR2 FYNNEI. The length of the CDR3 is 14 residues. V shed 6 bases and J shed 0 bases, with 9 bases lying between them. The variable domain in full, completed from reference TRBV2 and TRBJ1-5, reads EPEVTQTPSHQVTQMGQEVILRCVPISNHLYFYWYRQILGQKVEFLVSFYNNEISEKSEIFDDQFSVERPDGSNFTLKIRSTKLEDSAMYFCASRRGYSNQPQHFGDGTRLSIL.

The chain is built from TRBV2 and TRBJ1-2; 7 bases match TRBD1. The CDR3 loop spans 11 amino acids. Losses at the gene ends were 10 bases for V and 7 bases for J; bases not matched to a gene: 6. Per germline, CDR1 SNHLY and CDR2 FYNNEI. The CDR3 coding sequence is TGTGCCACCCAGGGGGGCTCTGGCTACACCTTC. Translation gives CATQGGSGYTF.

This clone was seen a handful of times. The chain carries TRBV6-6 and TRBJ2-4, with 8 positions matching TRBD1. Per the germline V gene, CDR1 is MNHNY and CDR2 is SVGAGI (reference sequence). The CDR3 runs to 15 residues. The J segment lost 7 bases and the V segment lost 6 bases, leaving 11 bases of the junction unmatched. The CDR3 nucleotides read TGTGCCAGCAGGACCCTGGACAGGGAAGGGAACATTCAGTACTTC. Translating it yields CASRTLDREGNIQYF.

V and J are TRBV6-1 and TRBJ2-7; 7 bases are a match to TRBD2. Germline loops: CDR1 MNHNS, CDR2 SASEGT. The CDR3 consists of 14 residues. Trimming cost V 2 bases and J 4 bases; bases outside gene matches: 5. CDR3 nucleotides: TGTGCCAGCAGTGAATGGGGGGGACCTTACGAGCAGTACTTC. Its protein is CASSEWGGPYEQYF.

J is TRBJ1-3 and V is TRBV28; tentatively, D is TRBD1 (5 bases). V lost 7 bases and J lost 2, with 12 bases in between. The CDR3 extends over 14 amino acids. From germline, CDR1 is MDHEN and CDR2 SYDVKM. The CDR3 DNA sequence: TGTGCCAGCATCGCCCCGGGGGCTGGAAACACCATATATTTT. Translated: CASIAPGAGNTIYF.